These 14 T cell receptor beta chains share one sample of origin, sequenced in a study of T cell responses to AZD1222 COVID-19 vaccine (dated by TCRdb to about 2021). In light of the paper, this sample's time point label describes: baseline before first vaccination. In light of the paper, this sample's treatment or condition label describes: meningococcal conjugate vaccine given as trial control. The library was produced with the immunoSEQ multiplex PCR assay. Sourced from immuneACCESS, this table was stored by TCRdb with only in-frame sequences that have V and J called. A share of the clones is absent; for the studies checked, an unresolved V gene accounts for under half, and the remainder has no known explanation. This sample has 55,000 to 75,000 clones in its table, and more than 65% of those were observed once. The leading ten clones occupy approximately 23% of the sample. Sequenced here: peripheral blood, sampled on day 0 of MenACWY control vaccination. Source of these receptors: an adult in good health.

The chain carries TRBV5-1 and TRBJ1-1, with 8 bases identical to TRBD1. V shed 3 bases, J shed 1 base, and the junction held 8 bases outside the gene matches. The CDR3 extends over 16 amino acids. Germline V gives CDR1 SGHRS, CDR2 YFSETQ. The CDR3 DNA reads TGCGCCAGCAGCTGGGTGCCCGGGACAGGGAACACTGAAGCTTTCTTT. This gives the protein CASSWVPGTGNTEAFF.

The sample holds a few counts of this clone. The chain employs TRBV7-9 and TRBJ2-5; 9 bases agree with TRBD2. V lost 2 bases, J lost 4 bases, and 11 bases stayed unmatched. Germline V gene data show CDR1 as SEHNR and CDR2 as FQNEAQ (reference sequence). This CDR3 spans 17 amino acids. The DNA for the CDR3 is TGTGCCAGCAGCTTAACCGGCGGGAGGGCCGGAAGAGAGACCCAGTACTTC. Its translation: CASSLTGGRAGRETQYF.

The chain employs TRBV19 and TRBJ1-1; no clear D gene. V was trimmed by 4 bases and J by 4 bases, leaving 13 bases between them. The CDR3 length is 14 residues. The germline CDR1 and CDR2 sequences are LNHDA and SQIVND (reference sequence). The CDR3 spells CASSNPGLGTEAFF. DNA of the CDR3: TGTGCCAGTAGTAATCCGGGTCTAGGCACTGAAGCTTTCTTT.

The rearrangement uses TRBV4-2 and TRBJ2-1; 8 nucleotides line up with TRBD2. Germline V gives CDR1 LGHNA, CDR2 YNFKEQ. Germline trimming cut 1 base from V and 7 bases from J; bases unmatched to any gene: 9. The CDR3 has 16 amino acids. CDR3 protein: CASSQVGTSGTNEQFF. The CDR3 bases are TGTGCCAGCAGCCAAGTAGGTACTAGCGGCACAAATGAGCAGTTCTTC.

The gene calls are TRBV6-6 and TRBJ2-3, with D uncertain. The CDR3 runs to 12 residues. V lost 3 bases to trimming and J lost 2 bases, with 3 bases between them. Germline CDR1 is MNHNY and CDR2 is SVGAGI (reference sequence). The CDR3 loop is CASSYYTDTQYF. The CDR3 DNA is TGTGCCAGCAGTTATTACACAGATACGCAGTATTTT.

The chain couples TRBV11-2 to TRBJ2-1; 14 positions agree with TRBD2. J was trimmed by 9 bases and V by 5 bases; bases with no gene match: 6. The CDR3 consists of 15 residues. CDR1 SGHAT and CDR2 FQNNGV come from the germline V gene. The CDR3 protein is CASSLGTSGRSEQFF. As DNA, the CDR3 is TGTGCCAGCAGCCTGGGGACTAGCGGGAGAAGTGAGCAGTTCTTC.

This CDR3 reads CASSDRHVEAFF. CDR3 nucleotides: TGTGCCAGCAGCGATAGACATGTTGAAGCTTTCTTT. The rearrangement uses TRBV2 and TRBJ1-1, with D unclear. Germline CDR1 reads SNHLY; CDR2 reads FYNNEI. This CDR3 contains 12 residues. The V gene lost 6 bases and the J gene lost 7 bases, with 12 bases spanning the gap.

This chain connects TRBV6-5 to TRBJ2-3; D is possibly TRBD1 (5 bases). The CDR3 totals 13 residues. The V end was cut by 7 bases, the J end by 0 bases, with 8 bases between. Germline values: CDR1 MNHEY, CDR2 SVGAGI. CDR3 loop: CASNRQSTDTQYF. CDR3 DNA sequence: TGTGCCAGCAACCGACAGAGCACAGATACGCAGTATTTT.

A few counts support this clone. This CDR3 is CASSQAGTGALGYTF. The CDR3 DNA follows: TGTGCCAGCAGCCAAGCCGGGACAGGGGCGCTAGGCTACACCTTC. The rearrangement uses TRBV14 and TRBJ1-2, with 10 bases identical to TRBD1. CDR3 length: 15 amino acids. CDR1 and CDR2 (germline): SGHDN, FVKESK. J gave up 8 bases and V 1 base, and 7 bases lay outside the gene matches.

Only a few counts were recorded for this clone. The genes are TRBV6-5 and TRBJ2-7; the D call may be TRBD1 or TRBD2 (5 bases each). CDR3 length: 13 amino acids. Germline CDR1 MNHEY, CDR2 SVGAGI. Trimming pared 5 bases from V and 4 bases from J, leaving 12 bases between. The CDR3 coding sequence is TGTGCCAGCAGTACCGGGACCCCATACGAGCAGTACTTC. Protein: CASSTGTPYEQYF.

The chain recombines TRBV2 with TRBJ1-2; 12 positions agree with TRBD1. CDR3 length equals 13 residues. V lost 7 bases to trimming and J lost 8 bases; unmatched junction nucleotides: 5. CDR1 is SNHLY and CDR2 is FYNNEI in the germline V gene. This chain's CDR3 is CASKGTGGGGYTF. Here the CDR3 DNA reads TGTGCCAGCAAAGGGACAGGGGGCGGCGGCTACACCTTC.

The chain joins TRBV7-8 to TRBJ1-5; the D is unclear. CDR1 is SGHVS, CDR2 FQNEAQ, per germline. The CDR3 contains 14 residues. V lost 5 bases and J lost 5, with 13 bases in between. The CDR3 loop is CASSLGLLDQPQHF. The CDR3 coding sequence is TGTGCCAGCAGCCTTGGACTTCTTGATCAGCCCCAGCATTTT.

The chain combines TRBV7-2 with TRBJ1-4, with D possibly TRBD1 on 6 matching bases. This CDR3 spans 13 amino acids. V gave up 9 bases and J gave up 7 bases, with 15 bases separating them. Germline CDR1 and CDR2: SGHTA and FQGNSA. The CDR3 sequence: CASAGQFGEKLFF. Here the CDR3 DNA reads TGTGCCAGTGCTGGACAGTTTGGTGAAAAACTGTTTTTT.

This rearrangement joins TRBV4-3 to TRBJ2-6; D not resolved. This CDR3 has 14 residues. Germline loops: CDR1 LGHNA, CDR2 YSLEER. V was cut by 0 bases and J by 4 bases, with 4 bases left in between. CDR3 DNA: TGCGCCAGCAGCCAAGATAACGGGGCCAACGTCCTGACTTTC. Translation: CASSQDNGANVLTF.